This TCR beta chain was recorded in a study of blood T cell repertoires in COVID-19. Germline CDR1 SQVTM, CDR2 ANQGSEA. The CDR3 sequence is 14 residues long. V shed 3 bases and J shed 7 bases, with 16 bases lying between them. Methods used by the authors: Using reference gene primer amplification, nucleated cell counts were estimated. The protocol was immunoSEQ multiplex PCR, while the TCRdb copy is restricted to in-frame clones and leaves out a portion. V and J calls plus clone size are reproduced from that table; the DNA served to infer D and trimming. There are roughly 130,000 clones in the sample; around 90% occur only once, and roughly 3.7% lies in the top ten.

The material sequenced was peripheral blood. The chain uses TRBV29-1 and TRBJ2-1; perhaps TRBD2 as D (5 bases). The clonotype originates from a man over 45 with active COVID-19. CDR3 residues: CSVDHGGRPNEQFF. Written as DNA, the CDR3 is TGCAGCGTTGATCATGGCGGGCGCCCAAATGAGCAGTTCTTC.